Sequencing of this T cell receptor beta chain was carried out in a study of identifying expanded T cells in peripheral blood (dated by TCRdb to about 2019). Regarding the complete study: Four technical replicates, made by sequencing separate aliquots from the same pool of genomic DNA, were compared pairwise. What the authors observed across the whole study: It was expected by the authors that biological variance in healthy repertoires might increase further over much longer intervals, such as months to years. In all healthy donors, the variance in clone template counts between samples taken roughly 14 days apart rose significantly as total template count increased. Approximately 1.2 differentially abundant clones were flagged by the binomial model between technical replicates, whereas about 16 and 20 were flagged over approximately two weeks and four weeks, respectively. The beta-binomial model significantly reduced the number of clones called differentially abundant and the false-positive rate across all healthy-donor time intervals.

For CDR1 and CDR2, the germline V gene lists SGHTA and FQGTGA. The CDR3 measures 13 amino acids from cysteine to phenylalanine. The CDR3 DNA has 39 bases and is translated from base 1. V lost 6 bases and J lost 5 bases; the stretch between them is 10 bases long. With regard to this clone: This clone's antigen is unknown. Base qualities are not at hand, and no much larger clone is one base apart.

During the collection period, no immune events, such as infections, were documented for the healthy donors. Healthy-donor blood repertoires served as a training cohort to calibrate time-dependent variance in a beta-binomial model of T-cell clone differential abundance. There were some ten healthy donors in the training cohort, of whom 3 were female and 7 were male. On average the donors were approximately 42 years old, and their ages spanned roughly 29 to 64 years. Whole blood from each healthy donor was obtained from a commercial supplier and was collected at three time points roughly 13 days apart. Genomic DNA was extracted from unsorted whole blood for immunosequencing. The immunoSEQ Assay, which uses bias-controlled multiplex PCR amplification of genomic DNA, was used to profile TCRbeta CDR3 regions. In the original analysis: To quantify the absolute abundance of each unique TCRbeta CDR3 region, the sequences were collapsed and filtered. Differential abundance was assessed using a binomial (Fisher-equivalent) model and a beta-binomial model in which time-dependent variance fitted from healthy donors was added. Clones with fewer than 5 combined templates were excluded, and clones with Benjamini-Hochberg FDR below 0.01 were called differentially abundant. In the beta-binomial model, variance was expressed as a function of the total template count across the two samples, in the form v = (b*log(k)+a)^2. Sourced from immuneACCESS, this table was stored by TCRdb with only in-frame sequences that have V and J called. A share of the clones is absent; for the studies checked, an unresolved V gene accounts for under half, and the remainder has no known explanation. V and J calls and clone size come straight from that table; D and trimming were deduced from the DNA. The sample profile shows 50,000 to 70,000 clones; about 87% of them were found once. Jointly, the top ten make up around 4.7% of the sample.

Recombination joined TRBV7-3 with TRBJ2-2; the D gene assignment is ambiguous. This sequence was found in a person aged 18 to 75 in good health. Sample: blood. CDR3 reads: CASRSGPTGELFF. The DNA sequence is as follows: TGTGCCAGCAGATCAGGTCCGACCGGGGAGCTGTTTTTT.